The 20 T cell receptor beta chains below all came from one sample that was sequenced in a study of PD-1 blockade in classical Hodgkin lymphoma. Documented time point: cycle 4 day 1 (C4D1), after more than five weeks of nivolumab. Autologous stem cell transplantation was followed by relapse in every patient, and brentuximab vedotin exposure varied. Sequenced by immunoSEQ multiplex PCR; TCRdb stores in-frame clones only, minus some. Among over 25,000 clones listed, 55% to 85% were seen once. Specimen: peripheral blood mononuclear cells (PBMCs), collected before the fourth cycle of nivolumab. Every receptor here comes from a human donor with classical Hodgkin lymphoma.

The CDR3 DNA reads as TGTGCCAGCAGCTTAGGTTGGGGGACTAGCGGAGCCAAAAACATTCAGTACTTC. It specifies CASSLGWGTSGAKNIQYF. The chain links TRBV7-6 to TRBJ2-4; TRBD2 aligns across 11 bases. CDR3 length: 18 residues. CDR1 and CDR2 (germline): SGHVS, FNYEAQ. The V and J ends lost 1 base and 0 bases, in that order; junction bases with no gene match: 5.

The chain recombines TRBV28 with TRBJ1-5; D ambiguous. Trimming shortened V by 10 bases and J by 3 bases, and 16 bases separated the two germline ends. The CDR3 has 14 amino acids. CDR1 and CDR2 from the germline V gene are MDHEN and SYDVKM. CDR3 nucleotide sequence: TGTGCCACCCATCGGTCGGGAAACAATCAGCCCCAGCATTTT. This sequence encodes CATHRSGNNQPQHF.

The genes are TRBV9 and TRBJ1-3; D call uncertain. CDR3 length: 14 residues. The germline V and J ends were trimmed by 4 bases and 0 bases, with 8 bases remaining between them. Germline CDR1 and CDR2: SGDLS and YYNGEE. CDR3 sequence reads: CASSPGFSGNTIYF. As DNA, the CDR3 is TGTGCCAGCAGCCCGGGATTCTCTGGAAACACCATATATTTT.

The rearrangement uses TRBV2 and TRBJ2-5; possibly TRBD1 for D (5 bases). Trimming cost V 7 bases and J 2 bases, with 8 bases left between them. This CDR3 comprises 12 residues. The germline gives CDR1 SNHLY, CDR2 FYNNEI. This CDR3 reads CASKGLQETQYF. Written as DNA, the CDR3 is TGTGCCAGCAAGGGGCTTCAAGAGACCCAGTACTTC.

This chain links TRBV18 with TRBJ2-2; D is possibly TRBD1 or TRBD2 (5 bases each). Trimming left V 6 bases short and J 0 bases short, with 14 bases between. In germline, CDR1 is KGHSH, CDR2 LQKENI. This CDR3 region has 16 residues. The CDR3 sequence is CASSLVGTANTGELFF. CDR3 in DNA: TGTGCCAGCTCCCTTGTAGGGACCGCGAACACCGGGGAGCTGTTTTTT. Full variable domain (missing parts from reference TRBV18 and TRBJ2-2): NAGVMQNPRHLVRRRGQEARLRCSPMKGHSHVYWYRQLPEEGLKFMVYLQKENIIDESGMPKERFSAEFPKEGPSILRIQQVVRGDSAAYFCASSLVGTANTGELFFGEGSRLTVL.

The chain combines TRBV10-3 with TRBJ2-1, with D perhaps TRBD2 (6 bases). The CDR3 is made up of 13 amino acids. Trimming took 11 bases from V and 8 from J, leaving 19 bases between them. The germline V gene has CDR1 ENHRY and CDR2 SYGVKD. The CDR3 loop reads CAAAGGARDEQFF. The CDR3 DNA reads TGTGCCGCCGCCGGGGGAGCTCGAGATGAGCAGTTCTTC.

Here the CDR3 reads CAIRAAGDEQFF. In DNA, the CDR3 is TGTGCCATCAGGGCCGCGGGCGATGAGCAGTTCTTC. The chain uses TRBV10-3 and TRBJ2-1; D possibly corresponds to TRBD2 (5 bases). The length of the CDR3 is 12 residues. CDR1 ENHRY and CDR2 SYGVKD come from the germline V gene. V lost 6 bases and J 8 bases, leaving 11 bases between the germline ends.

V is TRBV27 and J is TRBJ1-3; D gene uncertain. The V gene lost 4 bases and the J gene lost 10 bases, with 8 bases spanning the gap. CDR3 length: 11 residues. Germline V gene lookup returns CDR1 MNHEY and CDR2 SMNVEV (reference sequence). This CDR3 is CASSSLGTIYF. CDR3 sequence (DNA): TGTGCCAGCAGTTCCCTCGGGACCATATATTTT.

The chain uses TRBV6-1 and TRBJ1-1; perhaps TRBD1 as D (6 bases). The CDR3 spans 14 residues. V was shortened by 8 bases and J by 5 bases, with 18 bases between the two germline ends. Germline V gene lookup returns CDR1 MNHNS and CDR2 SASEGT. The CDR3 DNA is TGTGCCAGCCCCCCCGGGGGGCGTGGGACTGAAGCTTTCTTT. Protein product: CASPPGGRGTEAFF.

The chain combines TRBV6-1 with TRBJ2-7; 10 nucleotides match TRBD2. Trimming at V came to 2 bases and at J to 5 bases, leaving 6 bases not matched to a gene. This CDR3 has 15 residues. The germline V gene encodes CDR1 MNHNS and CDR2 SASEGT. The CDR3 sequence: CASSEWSGGANEQYF. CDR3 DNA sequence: TGTGCCAGCAGTGAATGGAGCGGGGGGGCCAACGAGCAGTACTTC.

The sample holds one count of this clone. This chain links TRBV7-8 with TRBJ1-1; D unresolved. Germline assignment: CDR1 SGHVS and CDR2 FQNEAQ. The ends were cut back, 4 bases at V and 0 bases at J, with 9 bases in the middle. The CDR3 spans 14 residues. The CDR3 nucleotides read TGTGCCAGCAGCTCTTGGACCGTGAACACTGAAGCTTTCTTT. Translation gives CASSSWTVNTEAFF.

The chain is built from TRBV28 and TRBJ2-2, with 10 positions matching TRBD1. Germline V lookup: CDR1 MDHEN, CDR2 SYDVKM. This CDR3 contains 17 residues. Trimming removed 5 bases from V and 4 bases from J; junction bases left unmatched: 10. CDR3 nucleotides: TGTGCCAGCAGTGCGCCCGGGACAGGGGCGACCACCGGGGAGCTGTTTTTT. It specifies CASSAPGTGATTGELFF.

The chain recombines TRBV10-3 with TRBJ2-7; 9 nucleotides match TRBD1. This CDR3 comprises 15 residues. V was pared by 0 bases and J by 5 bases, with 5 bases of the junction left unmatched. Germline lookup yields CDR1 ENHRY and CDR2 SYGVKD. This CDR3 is CAISESRDRVHEQYF. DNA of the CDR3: TGTGCCATCAGTGAGTCGCGGGACAGGGTCCACGAGCAGTACTTC.

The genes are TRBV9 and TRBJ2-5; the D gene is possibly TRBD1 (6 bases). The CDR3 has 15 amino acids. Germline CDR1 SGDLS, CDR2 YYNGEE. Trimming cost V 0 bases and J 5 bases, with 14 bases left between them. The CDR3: CASSVASGGRETQYF. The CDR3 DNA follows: TGTGCCAGCAGCGTAGCTTCTGGGGGCCGGGAGACCCAGTACTTC.

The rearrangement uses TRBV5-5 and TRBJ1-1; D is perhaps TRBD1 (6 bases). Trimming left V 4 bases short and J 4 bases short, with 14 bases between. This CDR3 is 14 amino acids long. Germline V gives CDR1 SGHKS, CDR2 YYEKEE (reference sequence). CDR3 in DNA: TGTGCCAGCAGCGAGACAGGCGTTAGCACTGAAGCTTTCTTT. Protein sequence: CASSETGVSTEAFF.

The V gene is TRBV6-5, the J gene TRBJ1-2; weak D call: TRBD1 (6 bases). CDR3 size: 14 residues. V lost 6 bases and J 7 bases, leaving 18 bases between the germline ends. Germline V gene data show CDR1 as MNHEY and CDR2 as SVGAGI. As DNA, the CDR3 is TGTGCCAGCAGGCCCTCCGGGACACCGCGTGGCTACACCTTC. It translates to CASRPSGTPRGYTF.

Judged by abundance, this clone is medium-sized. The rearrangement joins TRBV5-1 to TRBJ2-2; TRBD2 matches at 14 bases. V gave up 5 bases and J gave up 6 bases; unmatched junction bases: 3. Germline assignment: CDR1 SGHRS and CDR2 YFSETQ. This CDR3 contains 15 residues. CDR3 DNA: TGCGCCAGCAGTTGGACTAGCGGGGGGTCCGGGGAGCTGTTTTTT. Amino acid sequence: CASSWTSGGSGELFF.

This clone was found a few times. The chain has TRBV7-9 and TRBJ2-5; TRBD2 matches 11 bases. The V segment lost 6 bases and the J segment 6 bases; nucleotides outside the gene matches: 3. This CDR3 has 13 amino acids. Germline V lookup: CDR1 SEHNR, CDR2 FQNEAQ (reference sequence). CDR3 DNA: TGTGCCAGCAGTAGCGGGAGGGAAAAGACCCAGTACTTC. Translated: CASSSGREKTQYF.

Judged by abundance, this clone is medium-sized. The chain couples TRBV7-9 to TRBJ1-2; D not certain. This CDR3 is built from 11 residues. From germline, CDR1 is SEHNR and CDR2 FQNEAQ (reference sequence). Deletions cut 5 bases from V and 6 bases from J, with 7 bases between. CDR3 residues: CASSVADGYTF. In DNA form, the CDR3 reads TGTGCCAGCAGCGTCGCGGATGGCTACACCTTC.

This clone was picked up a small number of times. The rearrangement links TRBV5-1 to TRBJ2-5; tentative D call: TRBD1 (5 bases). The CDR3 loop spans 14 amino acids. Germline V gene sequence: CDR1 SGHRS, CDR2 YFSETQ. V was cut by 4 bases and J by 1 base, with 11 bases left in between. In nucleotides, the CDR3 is TGCGCCAGCAGCCCTCGACAGCTCCAAGAGACCCAGTACTTC. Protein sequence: CASSPRQLQETQYF.